Listed below are T cell receptor beta chains from one sample, sequenced in a study of T cells in tuberculosis. Data came from immunoSEQ multiplex PCR; TCRdb stores just in-frame clones and leaves some out. Of tens of thousands of clones listed, roughly 93% are singletons. The specimen was CD1b-GMM tetramer-negative cells sorted from PBMCs. The receptor set was obtained from an adult woman with latent tuberculosis. CDR3s include the opening cysteine and the closing phenylalanine or tryptophan. A D gene is named only where the DNA matches it firmly.

cdr3_aa: CASSYREGNIQYF
cdr3_nt: TGTGCCAGCAGTTACCGGGAGGGAAACATTCAGTACTTC
d_call: TRBD2
v_call: TRBV27
j_call: TRBJ2-4

cdr3_aa: CASSLLGQGNEKLFF
cdr3_nt: TGTGCCAGCAGCTTGTTGGGACAGGGTAATGAAAAACTGTTTTTT
d_call: TRBD1
v_call: TRBV5-4
j_call: TRBJ1-4

cdr3_aa: CASSSRSGQPQHF
cdr3_nt: TGTGCCAGCAGCTCTAGGTCCGGTCAGCCCCAGCATTTT
d_call: .
v_call: TRBV11-2
j_call: TRBJ1-5

cdr3_aa: CATSRYRDPGNTIYF
cdr3_nt: TGTGCCACCAGCAGGTACAGGGATCCTGGAAACACCATATATTTT
d_call: .
v_call: TRBV15
j_call: TRBJ1-3

cdr3_aa: CASSRNPGPSSYNSPLHF
cdr3_nt: TGTGCCAGCAGCCGGAATCCAGGGCCGAGCTCCTATAATTCACCCCTCCACTTT
d_call: .
v_call: TRBV13
j_call: TRBJ1-6

cdr3_aa: CASSPGGYGYGYTF
cdr3_nt: TGTGCCAGCAGCCCCGGGGGGTACGGCTATGGCTACACCTTC
d_call: .
v_call: TRBV27
j_call: TRBJ1-2

cdr3_aa: CASSLQGQETQYF
cdr3_nt: TGTGCCAGCAGCTTACAGGGGCAAGAGACCCAGTACTTC
d_call: TRBD1
v_call: TRBV5-4
j_call: TRBJ2-5

cdr3_aa: CASSEPPSGQVETYEQYF
cdr3_nt: TGTGCCAGCAGTGAACCCCCCTCTGGACAGGTTGAAACCTACGAGCAGTACTTC
d_call: TRBD1
v_call: TRBV25-1
j_call: TRBJ2-7

cdr3_aa: CASSMDRGNTEAFF
cdr3_nt: TGTGCCAGCAGTATGGACAGGGGGAACACTGAAGCTTTCTTT
d_call: TRBD1
v_call: TRBV2
j_call: TRBJ1-1

cdr3_aa: CASSPGGSNQPQHF
cdr3_nt: TGTGCCAGCAGCCCTGGAGGGAGCAATCAGCCCCAGCATTTT
d_call: .
v_call: TRBV7-2
j_call: TRBJ1-5

cdr3_aa: CASYEEWGENTGELFF
cdr3_nt: TGTGCCAGCTACGAAGAATGGGGGGAGAACACCGGGGAGCTGTTTTTT
d_call: .
v_call: TRBV2
j_call: TRBJ2-2

cdr3_aa: CASRVGTGAYEQYF
cdr3_nt: TGTGCCAGCAGGGTCGGGACAGGCGCCTACGAGCAGTACTTC
d_call: TRBD1
v_call: TRBV2
j_call: TRBJ2-7

cdr3_aa: CSVTSRPRAQGADTEAFF
cdr3_nt: TGCAGCGTTACTAGCCGGCCCCGAGCGCAGGGTGCCGACACTGAAGCTTTCTTT
d_call: .
v_call: TRBV29-1
j_call: TRBJ1-1

cdr3_aa: CASSSDRGGYEAFF
cdr3_nt: TGTGCCAGTAGTTCCGACAGGGGCGGATATGAAGCTTTCTTT
d_call: TRBD1
v_call: TRBV19
j_call: TRBJ1-1

cdr3_aa: CASSPPSGLIPEAFF
cdr3_nt: TGTGCCAGCTCACCACCGAGCGGACTAATCCCCGAAGCTTTCTTT
d_call: .
v_call: TRBV18
j_call: TRBJ1-1

cdr3_aa: CASGLVLEGSVNTEAFF
cdr3_nt: TGTGCTAGTGGTTTGGTACTAGAGGGTTCGGTGAACACTGAAGCTTTCTTT
d_call: .
v_call: TRBV12-5
j_call: TRBJ1-1

cdr3_aa: CASSLYNPGLPSDTQYF
cdr3_nt: TGTGCCAGCAGTTTATATAATCCGGGACTACCTTCAGATACGCAGTATTTT
d_call: TRBD2
v_call: TRBV27
j_call: TRBJ2-3

cdr3_aa: CASSQNSGGAVTGELFF
cdr3_nt: TGCGCCAGCAGCCAAAATAGCGGGGGGGCTGTCACCGGGGAGCTGTTTTTT
d_call: TRBD2
v_call: TRBV4-3
j_call: TRBJ2-2

cdr3_aa: CAIRAGSANEKLFF
cdr3_nt: TGTGCCATCAGGGCAGGCTCGGCTAATGAAAAACTGTTTTTT
d_call: .
v_call: TRBV10-3
j_call: TRBJ1-4

cdr3_aa: CAWGLLNEQFF
cdr3_nt: TGTGCCTGGGGACTACTCAATGAGCAGTTCTTC
d_call: .
v_call: TRBV30
j_call: TRBJ2-1

cdr3_aa: CASMRRNTYTEAFF
cdr3_nt: TGTGCCAGCATGAGGCGGAACACATACACTGAAGCTTTCTTT
d_call: .
v_call: TRBV11-2
j_call: TRBJ1-1